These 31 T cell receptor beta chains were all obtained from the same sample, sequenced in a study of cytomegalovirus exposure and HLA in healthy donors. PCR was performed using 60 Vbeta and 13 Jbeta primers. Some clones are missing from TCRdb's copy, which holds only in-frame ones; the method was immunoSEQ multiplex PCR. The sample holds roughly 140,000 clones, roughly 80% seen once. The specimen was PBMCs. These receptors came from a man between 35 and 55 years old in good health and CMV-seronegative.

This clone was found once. The CDR3 reads CASSNGDREGETQYF. The CDR3 DNA sequence: TGCGCCAGCAGCAACGGGGACAGAGAAGGAGAGACCCAGTACTTC. V and J are TRBV5-1 and TRBJ2-5; 7 nucleotides agree with TRBD1. CDR3 length equals 15 residues. Germline V gene data show CDR1 as SGHRS and CDR2 as YFSETQ. V lost 4 bases, J lost 4 bases, and 10 bases stayed unmatched.

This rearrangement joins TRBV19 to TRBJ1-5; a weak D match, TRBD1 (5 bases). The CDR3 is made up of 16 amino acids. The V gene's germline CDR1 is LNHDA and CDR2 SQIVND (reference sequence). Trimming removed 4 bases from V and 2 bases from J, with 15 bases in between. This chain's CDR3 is CASSTPGGYGNQPQHF. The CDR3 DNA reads TGTGCCAGTAGTACCCCCGGGGGGTACGGCAATCAGCCCCAGCATTTT.

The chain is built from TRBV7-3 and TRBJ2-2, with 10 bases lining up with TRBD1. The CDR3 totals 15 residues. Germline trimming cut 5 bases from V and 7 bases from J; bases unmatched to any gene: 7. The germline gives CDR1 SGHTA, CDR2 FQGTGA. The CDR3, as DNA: TGTGCCAGCAGCCCCGGGACAGGGGCGGTCGGGGAGCTGTTTTTT. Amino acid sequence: CASSPGTGAVGELFF.

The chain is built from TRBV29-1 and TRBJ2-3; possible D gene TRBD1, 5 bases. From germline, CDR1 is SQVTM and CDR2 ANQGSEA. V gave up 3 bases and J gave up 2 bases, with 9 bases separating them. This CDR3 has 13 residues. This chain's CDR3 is CSVEAGFTDTQYF. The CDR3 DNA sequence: TGCAGCGTTGAGGCAGGGTTCACAGATACGCAGTATTTT.

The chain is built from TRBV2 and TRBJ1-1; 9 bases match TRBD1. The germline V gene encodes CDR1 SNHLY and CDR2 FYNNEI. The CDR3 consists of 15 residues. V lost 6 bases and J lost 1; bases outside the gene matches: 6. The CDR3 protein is CASRAGTGRNTEAFF. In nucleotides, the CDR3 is TGTGCCAGCAGGGCCGGGACAGGGAGGAACACTGAAGCTTTCTTT.

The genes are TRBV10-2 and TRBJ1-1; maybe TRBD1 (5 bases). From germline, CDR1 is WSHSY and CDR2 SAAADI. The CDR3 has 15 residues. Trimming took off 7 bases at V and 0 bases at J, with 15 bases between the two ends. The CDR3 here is CASTKGAGLNTEAFF. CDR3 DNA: TGCGCCAGCACCAAAGGGGCAGGGTTGAACACTGAAGCTTTCTTT.

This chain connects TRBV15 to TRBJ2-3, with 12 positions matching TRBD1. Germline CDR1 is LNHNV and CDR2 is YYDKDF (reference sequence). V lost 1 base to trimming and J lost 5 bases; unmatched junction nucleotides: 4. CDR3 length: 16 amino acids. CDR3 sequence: CATSRAGTGGEDTQYF. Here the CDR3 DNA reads TGTGCCACCAGCAGAGCCGGGACAGGGGGCGAAGATACGCAGTATTTT.

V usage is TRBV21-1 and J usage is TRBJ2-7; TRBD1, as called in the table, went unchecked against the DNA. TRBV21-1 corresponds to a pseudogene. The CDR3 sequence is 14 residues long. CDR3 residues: CASSDEGQPYEQYF. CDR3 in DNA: TGTGCCAGCAGCGACGAAGGACAGCCCTACGAGCAGTACTTC.

CDR3 in amino acids: CASSLGPSETQYF. The CDR3, as DNA: TGTGCCAGCAGCTTAGGGCCCAGCGAGACCCAGTACTTC. The V and J genes are TRBV7-3 and TRBJ2-5; D remains ambiguous. Germline V gene sequence: CDR1 SGHTA, CDR2 FQGTGA. Trimming removed 2 bases at V and 5 bases at J, with 9 bases between. The CDR3 is 13 amino acids.

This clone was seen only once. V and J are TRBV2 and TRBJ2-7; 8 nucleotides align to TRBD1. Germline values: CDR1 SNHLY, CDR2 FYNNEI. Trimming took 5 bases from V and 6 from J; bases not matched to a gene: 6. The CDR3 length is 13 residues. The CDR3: CASSSTGAGEQYF. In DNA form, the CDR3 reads TGTGCCAGCAGTTCGACAGGGGCGGGCGAGCAGTACTTC. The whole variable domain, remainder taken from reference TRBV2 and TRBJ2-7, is EPEVTQTPSHQVTQMGQEVILRCVPISNHLYFYWYRQILGQKVEFLVSFYNNEISEKSEIFDDQFSVERPDGSNFTLKIRSTKLEDSAMYFCASSSTGAGEQYFGPGTRLTVT.

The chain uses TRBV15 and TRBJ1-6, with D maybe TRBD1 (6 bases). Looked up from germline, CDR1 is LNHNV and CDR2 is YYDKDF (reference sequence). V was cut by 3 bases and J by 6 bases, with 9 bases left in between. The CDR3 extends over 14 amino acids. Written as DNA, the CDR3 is TGTGCCACCAGCAGGGACAGCTCTAATTCACCCCTCCACTTT. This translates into CATSRDSSNSPLHF.

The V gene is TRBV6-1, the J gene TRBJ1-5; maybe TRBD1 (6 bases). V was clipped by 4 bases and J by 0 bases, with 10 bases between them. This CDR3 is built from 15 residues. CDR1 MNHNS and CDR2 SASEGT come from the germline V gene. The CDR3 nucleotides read TGTGCCAGCAGTGCGGACAGCTATAGCAATCAGCCCCAGCATTTT. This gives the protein CASSADSYSNQPQHF.

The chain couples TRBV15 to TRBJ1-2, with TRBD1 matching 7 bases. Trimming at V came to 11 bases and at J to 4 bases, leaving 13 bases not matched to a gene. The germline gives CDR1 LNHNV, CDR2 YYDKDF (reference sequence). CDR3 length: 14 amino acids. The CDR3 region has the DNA TGTGCCTCCTCTCCGGACAGGTACCTCTATGGCTACACCTTC. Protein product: CASSPDRYLYGYTF.

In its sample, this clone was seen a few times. CDR3 residues: CASSDSGYSNQPQHF. DNA of the CDR3: TGTGCCAGCAGTGACTCAGGGTATAGCAATCAGCCCCAGCATTTT. This rearrangement joins TRBV6-1 to TRBJ1-5, with a weak D call TRBD1 (5 bases). CDR1 is MNHNS and CDR2 is SASEGT in the germline V gene. The CDR3 contains 15 residues. Deletions cut 3 bases from V and 0 bases from J, with 9 bases between.

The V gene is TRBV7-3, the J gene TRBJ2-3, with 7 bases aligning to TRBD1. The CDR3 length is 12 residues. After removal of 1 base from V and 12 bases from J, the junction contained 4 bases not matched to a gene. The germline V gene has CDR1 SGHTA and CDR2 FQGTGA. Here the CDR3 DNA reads TGTGCCAGCAGCTTAAGGGACAGAGAACAGTATTTT. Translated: CASSLRDREQYF.

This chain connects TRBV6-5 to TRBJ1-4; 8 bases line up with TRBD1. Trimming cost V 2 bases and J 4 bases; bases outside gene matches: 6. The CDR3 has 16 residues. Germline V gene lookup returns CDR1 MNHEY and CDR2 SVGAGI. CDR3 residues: CASSYRRTGYNEKLFF. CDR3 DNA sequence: TGTGCCAGCAGTTACCGGCGGACAGGGTATAATGAAAAACTGTTTTTT.

CDR3 in amino acids: CASSHGQRRGYGYTF. Written as DNA, the CDR3 is TGTGCCAGCAGTCACGGACAGCGAAGGGGTTATGGCTACACCTTC. The chain carries TRBV11-2 and TRBJ1-2; possible D gene TRBD1, 6 bases. Germline V gene data show CDR1 as SGHAT and CDR2 as FQNNGV. Trimming shortened V by 6 bases and J by 5 bases, and 19 bases separated the two germline ends. The CDR3 is made up of 15 amino acids.

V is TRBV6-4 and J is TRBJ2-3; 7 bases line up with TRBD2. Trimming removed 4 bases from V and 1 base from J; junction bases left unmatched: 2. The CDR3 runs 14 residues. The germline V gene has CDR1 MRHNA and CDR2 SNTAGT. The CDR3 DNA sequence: TGTGCCAGCAGTGTGGGGGGGGGCACAGATACGCAGTATTTT. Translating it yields CASSVGGGTDTQYF.

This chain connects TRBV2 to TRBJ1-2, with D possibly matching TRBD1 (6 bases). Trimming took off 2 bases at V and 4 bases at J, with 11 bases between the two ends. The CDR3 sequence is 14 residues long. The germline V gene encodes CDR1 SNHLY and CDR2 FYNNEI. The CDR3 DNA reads TGTGCCAGCAGTGAACAGGGGATCGGCTATGGCTACACCTTC. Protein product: CASSEQGIGYGYTF.

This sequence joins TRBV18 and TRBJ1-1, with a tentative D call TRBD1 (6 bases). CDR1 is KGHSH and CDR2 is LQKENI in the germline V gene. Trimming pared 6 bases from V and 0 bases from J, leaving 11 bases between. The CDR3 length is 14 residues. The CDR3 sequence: CASSQQGLNTEAFF. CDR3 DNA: TGTGCCAGCTCTCAACAGGGTTTGAACACTGAAGCTTTCTTT.

CDR3 residues: CASSTLTSTNEKLFF. The DNA of the CDR3 is TGTGCCAGTAGTACGCTGACTTCAACTAATGAAAAACTGTTTTTT. The gene calls are TRBV19 and TRBJ1-4; D call uncertain. V lost 4 bases, J lost 0 bases, and 9 bases lay in between. Germline loops: CDR1 LNHDA, CDR2 SQIVND (reference sequence). The length of the CDR3 is 15 residues.

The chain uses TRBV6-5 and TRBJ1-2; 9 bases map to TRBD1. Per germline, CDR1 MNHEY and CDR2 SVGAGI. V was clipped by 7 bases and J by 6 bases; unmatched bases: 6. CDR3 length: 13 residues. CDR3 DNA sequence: TGTGCCAGCAAAGTGACAGGGGGGCATGGCTACACCTTC. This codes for CASKVTGGHGYTF.

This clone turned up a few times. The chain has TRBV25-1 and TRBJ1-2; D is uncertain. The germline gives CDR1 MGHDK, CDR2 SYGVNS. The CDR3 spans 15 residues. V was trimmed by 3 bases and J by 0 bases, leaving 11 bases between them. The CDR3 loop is CASSDQALANYGYTF. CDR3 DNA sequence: TGTGCCAGCAGTGACCAGGCATTAGCTAACTATGGCTACACCTTC.

CDR3 amino acids: CASSSTGGGDEQYF. CDR3 in DNA: TGTGCCAGCAGCTCTACAGGGGGCGGGGACGAGCAGTACTTC. The V gene is TRBV7-3, the J gene TRBJ2-7; 9 nucleotides line up with TRBD1. Germline assignment: CDR1 SGHTA and CDR2 FQGTGA. The J segment lost 5 bases and the V segment lost 4 bases, leaving 6 bases of the junction unmatched. The CDR3 has 14 amino acids.

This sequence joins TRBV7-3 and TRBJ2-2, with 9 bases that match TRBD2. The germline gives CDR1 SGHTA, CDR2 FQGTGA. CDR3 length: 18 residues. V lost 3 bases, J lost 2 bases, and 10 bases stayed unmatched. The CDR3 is CASSFLAGAQDNTGELFF. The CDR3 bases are TGTGCCAGCAGCTTCTTAGCGGGGGCCCAAGATAACACCGGGGAGCTGTTTTTT.

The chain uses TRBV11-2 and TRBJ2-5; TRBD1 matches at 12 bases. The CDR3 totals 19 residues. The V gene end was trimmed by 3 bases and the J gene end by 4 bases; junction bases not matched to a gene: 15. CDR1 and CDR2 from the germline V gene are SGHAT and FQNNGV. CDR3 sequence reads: CASSLLISRRDRGRETQYF. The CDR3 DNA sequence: TGTGCCAGCAGCTTGCTTATAAGCCGCCGGGACAGGGGGCGAGAGACCCAGTACTTC.

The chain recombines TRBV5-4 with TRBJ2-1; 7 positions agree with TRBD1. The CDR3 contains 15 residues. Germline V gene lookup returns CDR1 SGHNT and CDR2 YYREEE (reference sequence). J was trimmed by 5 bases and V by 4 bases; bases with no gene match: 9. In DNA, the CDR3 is TGTGCCAGCAGCGTCCGACAGGGATTCAACAATGAGCAGTTCTTC. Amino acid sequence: CASSVRQGFNNEQFF.

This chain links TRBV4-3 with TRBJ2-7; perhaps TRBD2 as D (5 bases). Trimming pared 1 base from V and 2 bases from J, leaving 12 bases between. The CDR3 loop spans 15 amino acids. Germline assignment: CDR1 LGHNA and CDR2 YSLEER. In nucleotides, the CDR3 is TGCGCCAGCAGCCAAGGGGAGAATTACCCCTACGAGCAGTACTTC. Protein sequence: CASSQGENYPYEQYF.

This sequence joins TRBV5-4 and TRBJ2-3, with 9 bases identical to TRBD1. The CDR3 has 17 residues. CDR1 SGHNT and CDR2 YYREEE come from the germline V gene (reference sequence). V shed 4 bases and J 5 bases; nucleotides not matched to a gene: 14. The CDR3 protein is CASSPRAGTGSGDTQYF. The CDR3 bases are TGTGCCAGCAGCCCCCGGGCCGGGACAGGGTCGGGAGATACGCAGTATTTT. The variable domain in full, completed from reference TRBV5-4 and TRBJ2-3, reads ETGVTQSPTHLIKTRGQQVTLRCSSQSGHNTVSWYQQALGQGPQFIFQYYREEENGRGNFPPRFSGLQFPNYSSELNVNALELDDSALYLCASSPRAGTGSGDTQYFGPGTRLTVL.

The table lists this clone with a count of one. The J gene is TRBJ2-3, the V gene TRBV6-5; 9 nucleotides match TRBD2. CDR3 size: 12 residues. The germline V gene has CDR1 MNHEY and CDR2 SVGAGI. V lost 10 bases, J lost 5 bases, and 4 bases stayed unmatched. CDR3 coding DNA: TGTGCCACGCGGGGGGGGATAGATACGCAGTATTTT. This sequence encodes CATRGGIDTQYF.

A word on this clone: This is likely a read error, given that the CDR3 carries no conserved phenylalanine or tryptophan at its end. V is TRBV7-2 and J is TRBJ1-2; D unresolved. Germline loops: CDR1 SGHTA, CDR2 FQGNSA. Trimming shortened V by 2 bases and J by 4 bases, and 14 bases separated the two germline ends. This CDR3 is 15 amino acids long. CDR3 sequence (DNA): TGTGCCAGCAGCTTAATCGAGGGCGCACTCTATGGCTACACCCTC. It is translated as CASSLIEGALYGYTL.